These 30 T cell receptor beta chains originate from one sample sequenced in a study of OX40 agonist ivuxolimab in advanced cancers. This table comes from immunoSEQ multiplex PCR, and its TCRdb copy is limited to in-frame clones, with some not included. Here the sample spans roughly 53,000 clones, approximately 83% being singletons. The material sequenced was CD4+ or CD8+ T cells sorted from blood, taken in a trial of the OX40 agonist ivuxolimab. These receptors all stem from an adult with an advanced solid tumor such as melanoma, head and neck, liver or kidney cancer.

This clone was recorded a few times. The chain couples TRBV5-1 to TRBJ2-7, with D maybe TRBD1 (6 bases). Germline V gene lookup returns CDR1 SGHRS and CDR2 YFSETQ. The CDR3 runs 15 residues. The V gene lost 0 bases and the J gene lost 0 bases, with 10 bases spanning the gap. For the CDR3, the DNA is TGCGCCAGCAGCTTGGGGGGACAAAGCTCCTACGAGCAGTACTTC. Its translation is CASSLGGQSSYEQYF.

This chain links TRBV7-2 with TRBJ2-3; D is tentatively TRBD1 or TRBD2 (5 bases each). V was pared by 2 bases and J by 9 bases, with 12 bases between. Germline V gene lookup returns CDR1 SGHTA and CDR2 FQGNSA. The CDR3 covers 13 residues. CDR3 region: CASSLLMGDTQYF. The DNA of the CDR3 is TGTGCCAGCAGCTTACTGATGGGGGACACGCAGTATTTT.

This chain uses TRBV9 with TRBJ2-1; possible D gene TRBD1, 6 bases. CDR3 length: 15 residues. Trimming pared 0 bases from V and 7 bases from J, leaving 14 bases between. The germline gives CDR1 SGDLS, CDR2 YYNGEE. The CDR3 nucleotides read TGTGCCAGCAGCGTAGGAGGATACAGGGAGAATGAGCAGTTCTTC. Its translation is CASSVGGYRENEQFF.

A few counts support this clone. The chain joins TRBV19 to TRBJ2-7, with a tentative D call TRBD1 (6 bases). The CDR3 length is 16 residues. V lost 0 bases, J lost 5 bases, and 17 bases lay in between. Germline values: CDR1 LNHDA, CDR2 SQIVND (reference sequence). For the CDR3, the DNA is TGTGCCAGTAGTATAGATAGGGGAAAACAGGGTGACGAGCAGTACGTC. Translating it yields CASSIDRGKQGDEQYV.

The V and J genes are TRBV15 and TRBJ2-5; 10 bases are a match to TRBD2. Looked up from germline, CDR1 is LNHNV and CDR2 is YYDKDF (reference sequence). The trim removed 1 base at V and 4 bases at J, leaving 9 bases unmatched. The CDR3 extends over 17 amino acids. The CDR3 loop is CATSRGSGGPRGETQYF. Written as DNA, the CDR3 is TGTGCCACCAGCAGAGGTAGCGGGGGGCCCCGGGGAGAGACCCAGTACTTC.

This chain connects TRBV30 to TRBJ1-2, with D perhaps matching TRBD1 (5 bases). The CDR3 spans 15 residues. CDR1 is GTSNPN and CDR2 is SVGIG in the germline V gene (reference sequence). Trimming left V 0 bases short and J 3 bases short, with 14 bases between. CDR3 nucleotide sequence: TGTGCCTGGAGTGTAAGTCCGGGGCAGTACTATGGCTACACCTTC. Its translation is CAWSVSPGQYYGYTF.

The V call is TRBV10-2, the J call TRBJ1-2; possible D gene TRBD1, 6 bases. V lost 3 bases, J lost 0 bases, and 8 bases lay in between. The CDR3 contains 14 residues. Germline V gene sequence: CDR1 WSHSY, CDR2 SAAADI. CDR3 sequence reads: CASSERDTNYGYTF. The DNA of the CDR3 is TGCGCCAGCAGTGAACGGGACACTAACTATGGCTACACCTTC.

The rearrangement links TRBV2 to TRBJ2-7; D is ambiguous. Germline V gene lookup returns CDR1 SNHLY and CDR2 FYNNEI. V lost 6 bases, J lost 6 bases, and 15 bases lay in between. The CDR3 consists of 13 residues. CDR3 region: CASSPDGYAEQYF. The CDR3 DNA reads as TGTGCCAGCAGCCCCGATGGCTATGCCGAGCAGTACTTC. The variable domain in full, completed from reference TRBV2 and TRBJ2-7, reads EPEVTQTPSHQVTQMGQEVILRCVPISNHLYFYWYRQILGQKVEFLVSFYNNEISEKSEIFDDQFSVERPDGSNFTLKIRSTKLEDSAMYFCASSPDGYAEQYFGPGTRLTVT.

The V and J genes are TRBV6-5 and TRBJ2-7; TRBD1 matches 9 bases. With V trimmed by 6 bases and J by 2 bases, 8 bases remained unmatched. The CDR3 is 15 amino acids. Germline assignment: CDR1 MNHEY and CDR2 SVGAGI. The CDR3 DNA is TGTGCCAGCAGAGAGCCGGGACAGGGCACCTACGAGCAGTACTTC. Amino acids: CASREPGQGTYEQYF.

The table lists this clone with a count of one. CDR3 sequence reads: CASSSSAGLRGYTF. The CDR3 nucleotides are TGTGCCAGCAGCTCCTCGGCGGGGCTACGGGGCTACACCTTC. The chain links TRBV5-4 to TRBJ1-2; the D gene is possibly TRBD1 (5 bases). There are 14 residues in the CDR3. Trimming removed 3 bases from V and 8 bases from J, with 17 bases in between. Per germline, CDR1 SGHNT and CDR2 YYREEE (reference sequence).

This chain links TRBV7-9 with TRBJ2-2, with 7 bases aligning to TRBD1. Germline CDR1 and CDR2: SEHNR and FQNEAQ (reference sequence). Germline trimming cut 4 bases from V and 2 bases from J; bases unmatched to any gene: 4. This CDR3 region has 15 residues. The CDR3 sequence: CASSWPGGNTGELFF. In DNA form, the CDR3 reads TGTGCCAGCAGCTGGCCAGGGGGAAACACCGGGGAGCTGTTTTTT.

This clone was counted a single time. The rearrangement uses TRBV29-1 and TRBJ2-1; D is undetermined. The CDR3 runs 10 residues. V was clipped by 3 bases and J by 10 bases, with 7 bases between them. Germline assignment: CDR1 SQVTM and CDR2 ANQGSEA. In nucleotides, the CDR3 is TGCAGCGTTGATGGCGCGGAGCAGTTCTTC. Its protein is CSVDGAEQFF.

The chain carries TRBV5-1 and TRBJ2-2; TRBD2 matches at 9 bases. From germline, CDR1 is SGHRS and CDR2 YFSETQ. The CDR3 spans 14 residues. The junction had 6 bases not matched to a gene; V was cut back by 7 bases and J by 5 bases. Here the CDR3 DNA reads TGCGCCAGCGGGGAGCTAGCGGGGACCGGGGAGCTGTTTTTT. It codes for CASGELAGTGELFF.

Worth noting for this clone: Other DNA sequences in the same sample also yield this CDR3. This rearrangement joins TRBV2 to TRBJ2-5; D gene uncertain. Germline CDR1 reads SNHLY; CDR2 reads FYNNEI. This CDR3 is 11 amino acids long. V was shortened by 6 bases and J by 0 bases, with 2 bases between the two germline ends. CDR3: CASSYQETQYF. The CDR3 bases are TGTGCCAGCAGCTACCAAGAGACCCAGTACTTC.

The chain links TRBV28 to TRBJ2-5; D possibly uses TRBD1 or TRBD2 (6 bases each). CDR3 size: 13 residues. Looked up from germline, CDR1 is MDHEN and CDR2 is SYDVKM. Trimming left V 6 bases short and J 4 bases short, with 12 bases between. In nucleotides, the CDR3 is TGTGCCAGCAGCCCCTGGGGGGCAGAGACCCAGTACTTC. This codes for CASSPWGAETQYF.

V gene TRBV6-6 combines with J gene TRBJ2-5; 8 bases are a match to TRBD2. Germline trimming cut 1 base from V and 2 bases from J; bases unmatched to any gene: 6. Germline CDR1 MNHNY, CDR2 SVGAGI (reference sequence). The CDR3 consists of 16 residues. The CDR3 reads CASSYFGGDQQETQYF. DNA for the CDR3: TGTGCCAGCAGTTACTTCGGGGGGGACCAACAAGAGACCCAGTACTTC.

The chain joins TRBV7-2 to TRBJ2-5; D unclear. Germline CDR1 SGHTA, CDR2 FQGNSA. Trimming shortened V by 0 bases and J by 3 bases, and 5 bases separated the two germline ends. CDR3 length: 13 amino acids. CDR3 in DNA: TGTGCCAGCAGCTTAGCGCTTAAAGAGACCCAGTACTTC. Translation: CASSLALKETQYF.

The V call is TRBV27, the J call TRBJ2-2, with TRBD1 identical over 9 bases. V shed 8 bases, J shed 5 bases, and the junction held 9 bases outside the gene matches. The CDR3 runs to 15 residues. Germline CDR1 is MNHEY and CDR2 is SMNVEV (reference sequence). CDR3 nucleotides: TGTGCCAGCTGTTGGGACAGGGTCGGGACCGGGGAGCTGTTTTTT. Translated, it gives CASCWDRVGTGELFF.

The V gene is TRBV12-5, the J gene TRBJ2-3, with D possibly matching TRBD1 (5 bases). The germline V gene has CDR1 LGHNT and CDR2 FRNRAP. This CDR3 spans 15 amino acids. V gave up 6 bases and J gave up 2 bases, with 15 bases separating them. The CDR3 region is CASGKGASYTDTQYF. The CDR3 DNA is TGTGCTAGTGGCAAAGGGGCCTCCTACACAGATACGCAGTATTTT.

The rearrangement uses TRBV30 and TRBJ1-3, with TRBD1 identical over 8 bases. Germline V CDR1 and CDR2: GTSNPN, SVGIG (reference sequence). The CDR3 runs 16 residues. Trimming at V came to 0 bases and at J to 0 bases, leaving 4 bases not matched to a gene. In DNA form, the CDR3 reads TGTGCCTGGAGTGTGCAGGGGGCCAGCTCTGGAAACACCATATATTTT. It translates to CAWSVQGASSGNTIYF.

This clone appeared a single time. The rearrangement uses TRBV9 and TRBJ2-1; possibly TRBD1 or TRBD2 for D (5 bases each). This CDR3 contains 15 residues. The V gene's germline CDR1 is SGDLS and CDR2 YYNGEE. The V end lost 3 bases, the J end lost 0 bases, and 10 bases lay between the germline ends. This chain's CDR3 is CASSAGPGSYNEQFF. CDR3 bases: TGTGCCAGCAGCGCGGGACCAGGCTCCTACAATGAGCAGTTCTTC.

This clone was seen a single time. V usage is TRBV19 and J usage is TRBJ1-5, with D possibly TRBD1 on 5 matching bases. Germline CDR1 and CDR2: LNHDA and SQIVND (reference sequence). The CDR3 runs 17 residues. The V end was cut by 9 bases, the J end by 3 bases, with 24 bases between. CDR3 DNA: TGTGCCAGGACACCCCACCGGCAGGGAATGTCCAATCAGCCCCAGCATTTT. Protein: CARTPHRQGMSNQPQHF.

The chain joins TRBV5-1 to TRBJ1-5; 11 nucleotides align to TRBD1. Germline CDR1 SGHRS, CDR2 YFSETQ. This CDR3 has 15 residues. Losses at the gene ends were 2 bases for V and 5 bases for J; bases not matched to a gene: 3. CDR3 nucleotides: TGCGCCAGCAGCTTCGGGACAGGGGGGTATCAGCCCCAGCATTTT. Amino acids: CASSFGTGGYQPQHF.

CDR3 residues: CASSLGGVQYF. CDR3 bases: TGTGCCAGCAGTCTAGGGGGTGTGCAGTATTTT. This chain links TRBV28 with TRBJ2-3; tentatively, D is TRBD1 (6 bases). V gave up 5 bases and J gave up 11 bases, with 11 bases separating them. The CDR3 spans 11 residues. The V gene's germline CDR1 is MDHEN and CDR2 SYDVKM.

This chain joins TRBV2 and TRBJ1-1; no firm D call. The CDR3 is made up of 13 amino acids. Between the trimmed V and J ends, which lost 4 bases and 1 base, there was a span of 7 bases. Germline loops: CDR1 SNHLY, CDR2 FYNNEI. The CDR3 DNA sequence: TGTGCCAGCAGTGTAATCCGGAACACTGAAGCTTTCTTT. It yields the protein CASSVIRNTEAFF.

This chain joins TRBV7-2 and TRBJ2-3, with D unresolved. Germline CDR1 is SGHTA and CDR2 is FQGNSA. The CDR3 consists of 11 residues. The germline V and J ends were trimmed by 6 bases and 3 bases, with 4 bases remaining between them. The CDR3 DNA reads as TGTGCCAGCAGGGAGACAGATACGCAGTATTTT. Its protein is CASRETDTQYF. The complete variable domain, with remaining parts taken from reference TRBV7-2 and TRBJ2-3, reads GAGVSQSPSNKVTEKGKDVELRCDPISGHTALYWYRQSLGQGLEFLIYFQGNSAPDKSGLPSDRFSAERTGGSVSTLTIQRTQQEDSAVYLCASRETDTQYFGPGTRLTVL.

The chain links TRBV28 to TRBJ2-5, with 7 bases aligning to TRBD1. CDR1 MDHEN and CDR2 SYDVKM come from the germline V gene. V lost 6 bases to trimming and J lost 5 bases; unmatched junction nucleotides: 3. The CDR3 contains 12 residues. In DNA form, the CDR3 reads TGTGCCAGCAGAGAACAGGGGGAGACCCAGTACTTC. Its translation is CASREQGETQYF.

As concerns this clone: Since a far larger clone is one base different, this is likely a read error. The chain uses TRBV4-2 and TRBJ2-7; maybe TRBD1 (5 bases). The CDR3 spans 14 residues. In germline, CDR1 is LGHNA, CDR2 YNFKEQ. V lost 1 base and J 3 bases, leaving 10 bases between the germline ends. The CDR3 DNA follows: TGTGCCAGCAGCCAAGCCCAGGGATTCTACGAGCAGTACTTC. This gives the protein CASSQAQGFYEQYF.

The chain has TRBV5-4 and TRBJ2-7; either TRBD1 or TRBD2 may supply D (5 bases each). V dropped 2 bases and J dropped 6 bases, with 15 bases sitting between them. Germline CDR1 and CDR2: SGHNT and YYREEE (reference sequence). This CDR3 spans 14 amino acids. The CDR3 DNA follows: TGTGCCAGCAGCTTCCAGCTGGGGACGGGCGAGCAGTACTTC. This encodes CASSFQLGTGEQYF.

The rearrangement joins TRBV6-5 to TRBJ1-5, with D possibly being TRBD1 (6 bases). Germline CDR1 reads MNHEY; CDR2 reads SVGAGI. V lost 6 bases, J lost 10 bases, and 16 bases lay in between. The CDR3 runs to 13 residues. As DNA, the CDR3 is TGTGCCAGCAGATACAGGGAGGACGAACCCCAGCATTTT. Its translation is CASRYREDEPQHF.